The 9 T cell receptor beta chains below all came from one sample that was sequenced in a study of cytomegalovirus exposure and HLA in healthy donors. Primers: 60 Vbeta forward and 13 Jbeta reverse. The method was immunoSEQ multiplex PCR; TCRdb's version includes in-frame clones alone and lacks a portion of them. The profile shows more than 150,000 clones, around 80% of them singletons. What was sequenced was PBMCs. Source of these receptors: a woman aged 45-59 years in good health and CMV-seropositive.

DNA of the CDR3: TGTGCCACCAGCAGAGATAGACCGGGAGTAAAGGGCTACAATGAGCAGTTCTTC. Encoded protein: CATSRDRPGVKGYNEQFF. The chain is built from TRBV15 and TRBJ2-1; D perhaps matches TRBD2 (6 bases). V was clipped by 0 bases and J by 3 bases, with 18 bases between them. The CDR3 loop spans 18 amino acids. The V gene's germline CDR1 is LNHNV and CDR2 YYDKDF (reference sequence).

The gene calls are TRBV29-1 and TRBJ1-1, with TRBD1 as a possible D gene (6 bases). The germline CDR1 and CDR2 sequences are SQVTM and ANQGSEA. The CDR3 is 13 amino acids. V was clipped by 5 bases and J by 3 bases, with 13 bases between them. CDR3 amino acids: CSVQGYGDTEAFF. In DNA form, the CDR3 reads TGCAGCGTTCAGGGGTACGGCGACACTGAAGCTTTCTTT.

The V and J genes are TRBV10-3 and TRBJ2-4; 7 positions agree with TRBD1. The CDR3 sequence is 13 residues long. Germline CDR1 ENHRY, CDR2 SYGVKD. V trimming: 4 bases; J trimming: 5 bases; junction bases outside the gene matches: 2. The CDR3 region is CAISGGTENIQYF. The DNA for the CDR3 is TGTGCCATCAGTGGAGGGACAGAAAACATTCAGTACTTC.

This chain links TRBV9 with TRBJ1-1; D ambiguous. Trimming shortened V by 0 bases and J by 2 bases, and 11 bases separated the two germline ends. Germline V lookup: CDR1 SGDLS, CDR2 YYNGEE. This CDR3 is 15 amino acids long. CDR3 in amino acids: CASSVDMGVNTEAFF. CDR3 nucleotides: TGTGCCAGCAGCGTAGACATGGGCGTCAACACTGAAGCTTTCTTT.

Concerning this clone itself: One junction end disagrees with the germline gene, perhaps due to a read error. This chain connects TRBV7-7 to TRBJ2-7; TRBD2 aligns across 12 bases. The length of the CDR3 is 14 residues. In germline, CDR1 is SSHAT, CDR2 FNYEAQ (reference sequence). CDR3: CASSLGLAGYEQYF. CDR3 bases: TGTGCTAGCAGCCTCGGACTAGCGGGATACGAGCAGTACTTC.

This sequence joins TRBV19 and TRBJ2-3; TRBD1 matches at 9 bases. After removal of 1 base from V and 0 bases from J, the junction contained 5 bases not matched to a gene. The CDR3 loop spans 17 amino acids. CDR1 LNHDA and CDR2 SQIVND come from the germline V gene (reference sequence). CDR3 sequence: CASSIGYRGPSTDTQYF. CDR3 nucleotides: TGTGCCAGTAGTATAGGGTACAGGGGGCCTAGCACAGATACGCAGTATTTT.

The chain combines TRBV28 with TRBJ2-2; possible D gene TRBD2, 6 bases. This CDR3 region has 15 residues. The ends were cut back, 5 bases at V and 5 bases at J, with 15 bases in the middle. Germline CDR1 is MDHEN and CDR2 is SYDVKM. The CDR3 spells CASSILQGGTGELFF. Here the CDR3 DNA reads TGTGCCAGCAGTATACTCCAGGGAGGTACCGGGGAGCTGTTTTTT.

The V and J genes are TRBV4-2 and TRBJ1-2, with 8 bases identical to TRBD1. There are 18 residues in the CDR3. Germline lookup yields CDR1 LGHNA and CDR2 YNFKEQ. Unmatched junction bases numbered 20, after V lost 0 bases and J lost 11 bases. For the CDR3, the DNA is TGTGCCAGCAGCCAAGATTGGAGGCAGGGCTCTTCCCACAGGGGGTACACCTTC. This sequence encodes CASSQDWRQGSSHRGYTF.

The rearrangement uses TRBV5-1 and TRBJ2-1, with 16 positions matching TRBD2. CDR3 length: 17 amino acids. Germline CDR1 reads SGHRS; CDR2 reads YFSETQ. V lost 4 bases, J lost 8 bases, and 9 bases stayed unmatched. This chain's CDR3 is CASSIPGLAGGPDEQFF. The CDR3 region has the DNA TGCGCCAGCAGCATACCGGGACTAGCGGGGGGGCCCGATGAGCAGTTCTTC.